This TCR beta chain was recovered during a study of TIL therapy for anti-PD-1-resistant metastatic lung cancer. As for the study in general: Median tumor PD-L1 proportion score was roughly 5.4%.

Study-wide points: The cohort had more treatment-naive, never-smoker and oncogene-addicted patients than typical.

Time point indicated: pre-treatment sample, taken before nivolumab and TIL therapy. Most excised metastases sampled were pleural nodules or supraclavicular lymph nodes. Patients were adults with stage 4 NSCLC. Sequencing used immunoSEQ v3. Sequencing depth was 2 million to 2.5 million read pairs for survey level, about 5-6.5 million for deep. Method: immunoSEQ multiplex PCR; TCRdb's copy keeps in-frame clones and lacks some. In the table there are approximately 4,900 clones, around three fifths of which are singletons. On this clone: Its cognate antigen is unknown.

The CDR3 sequence is 15 residues long. Looked up from germline, CDR1 is SGHVS and CDR2 is FQNEAQ. The V end lost 1 base, the J end lost 1 base, and 8 bases lay between the germline ends. This sequence originates from a man aged 65-85 years with non-small cell lung cancer. This sample comprised tumor tissue, obtained at baseline. The chain combines TRBV7-8 with TRBJ2-1, with D uncertain. The CDR3 spells CASSLERPSYNEQFF. The CDR3 DNA sequence: TGTGCCAGCAGCTTAGAACGGCCGTCCTACAATGAGCAGTTCTTC.